The 15 T cell receptor beta chains below all came from one sample that was sequenced in a study of T cells in Graves' hyperthyroidism and ophthalmopathy. TCR beta CDR3 region amplification was performed from RNA transcripts. In the first-round RT-PCR of the TCR CDR3, the HTBI primer set was used. TCRdb redid the calling of the multiplex PCR reads with MiXCR, one entry per CDR3 protein. Seen here are 550,000 to 700,000 distinct CDR3 sequences, roughly 14% observed once, and the top ten hold approximately 4.3%. The sample comprised blood. These receptors were collected from a woman in her thirties or forties with Graves' ophthalmopathy.

This clonotype was seen at least ten times. V is TRBV27 and J is TRBJ1-3; D is unclear. The CDR3 totals 14 residues. V gave up 2 bases and J gave up 2 bases, with 7 bases separating them. Per germline, CDR1 MNHEY and CDR2 SMNVEV (reference sequence). Here the CDR3 reads CASSLGVTGNTIYF. The CDR3 DNA sequence: TGTGCCAGCAGTTTAGGGGTCACTGGAAACACCATATATTTT.

This clonotype was recorded many times. The chain joins TRBV6-1 to TRBJ2-7, with 12 bases identical to TRBD2. Germline CDR1 is MNHNS and CDR2 is SASEGT. The CDR3 spans 15 residues. V shed 6 bases and J 3 bases; nucleotides not matched to a gene: 6. The CDR3 coding sequence is TGTGCCAGCAGAAGCGGACTAGCGGGACACTACGAGCAGTACTTC. It yields the protein CASRSGLAGHYEQYF.

This clonotype was seen ten or more times. The gene calls are TRBV20-1 and TRBJ2-5, with 8 positions matching TRBD1. Trimming removed 2 bases from V and 1 base from J; junction bases left unmatched: 3. The CDR3 is made up of 14 amino acids. Per germline, CDR1 DFQATT and CDR2 SNEGSKA (reference sequence). The CDR3 is CSARTTGGQETQYF. As DNA, the CDR3 is TGCAGTGCTAGAACAACAGGGGGCCAAGAGACCCAGTACTTC.

The chain has TRBV28 and TRBJ2-7, with 7 nucleotides matching TRBD1. CDR1 is MDHEN and CDR2 is SYDVKM in the germline V gene. With V trimmed by 8 bases and J by 6 bases, 13 bases remained unmatched. This CDR3 spans 14 amino acids. Written as DNA, the CDR3 is TGTGCCAGCTCCCAGACAGGGCTGTTATCCGAGCAGTACTTC. Protein product: CASSQTGLLSEQYF.

This clonotype has a count of ten or more. The V call is TRBV27, the J call TRBJ2-7; the D is unclear. The V gene's germline CDR1 is MNHEY and CDR2 SMNVEV (reference sequence). CDR3 size: 14 residues. V shed 5 bases and J shed 0 bases, with 11 bases lying between them. CDR3 DNA sequence: TGTGCCAGCAGTCTCCGGGCCGACTCCTACGAGCAGTACTTC. Translation: CASSLRADSYEQYF.

This clonotype came up many times. The chain carries TRBV24-1 and TRBJ2-7; a possible D gene is TRBD1 (5 bases). Germline loops: CDR1 KGHDR, CDR2 SFDVKD. The V and J ends lost 9 bases and 4 bases respectively, with 24 bases between them. The CDR3 has 16 residues. CDR3 DNA sequence: TGTGCCACCGAAGCTTACAGTACAGGTGGGGTTTACGAGCAGTACTTC. Its translation: CATEAYSTGGVYEQYF.

This clonotype was counted at least ten times. The V gene is TRBV4-1, the J gene TRBJ2-2; the D gene is possibly TRBD2 (6 bases). The CDR3 spans 16 residues. V dropped 0 bases and J dropped 5 bases, with 13 bases sitting between them. The germline gives CDR1 MGHRA, CDR2 YSYEKL. The CDR3 here is CASSQDGTFGTGELFF. As DNA, the CDR3 is TGCGCCAGCAGCCAAGACGGGACTTTTGGGACCGGGGAGCTGTTTTTT.

This clonotype has a count of ten or more. CDR3 coding DNA: TGTGCCAGCAGTTACTCATCAGGGCCTGAAGCTTTCTTT. Translated: CASSYSSGPEAFF. The chain combines TRBV6-5 with TRBJ1-1; D perhaps matches TRBD1 (5 bases). The CDR3 is 13 amino acids. V shed 0 bases and J shed 6 bases, with 8 bases lying between them. Germline loops: CDR1 MNHEY, CDR2 SVGAGI.

This clonotype came up many times. This CDR3 is CASSEYPGQGVGNQPQHF. The DNA for the CDR3 is TGTGCCAGCAGTGAATATCCGGGACAGGGGGTGGGCAATCAGCCCCAGCATTTT. The chain is built from TRBV6-1 and TRBJ1-5; TRBD1 agrees at 11 bases. Germline V gives CDR1 MNHNS, CDR2 SASEGT. This CDR3 has 18 amino acids. V trimming: 2 bases; J trimming: 2 bases; junction bases outside the gene matches: 8.

This chain connects TRBV10-3 to TRBJ2-7; D might be TRBD2 (6 bases). V was clipped by 9 bases and J by 6 bases, with 21 bases between them. The CDR3 is 14 residues long. The germline gives CDR1 ENHRY, CDR2 SYGVKD. The CDR3 sequence is CAISPGAGDSEQYF. CDR3 nucleotides: TGTGCCATAAGTCCCGGAGCGGGTGATAGCGAGCAGTACTTC.

The V call is TRBV20-1, the J call TRBJ1-1; perhaps TRBD1 as D (5 bases). Between the trimmed V and J ends, which lost 5 bases and 0 bases, there was a span of 22 bases. Germline values: CDR1 DFQATT, CDR2 SNEGSKA (reference sequence). This CDR3 contains 17 residues. CDR3 protein: CSAGGIREGNLNTEAFF. The CDR3 nucleotides are TGCAGTGCTGGGGGGATCAGGGAGGGGAATTTGAACACTGAAGCTTTCTTT.

This clonotype has a count of ten or more. V and J are TRBV29-1 and TRBJ2-7; D is unclear. Germline values: CDR1 SQVTM, CDR2 ANQGSEA. The CDR3 is 13 residues long. The ends were cut back, 5 bases at V and 2 bases at J, with 13 bases in the middle. CDR3 nucleotides: TGCAGCGTTCTGTCTGGGCGAACCTACGAGCAGTACTTC. Translated, it gives CSVLSGRTYEQYF.

This clonotype was detected ten times or more. A read error may explain this, as a much larger clone is one base away. Because it lacks the conserved phenylalanine or tryptophan at the end, this CDR3 is likely a read error. The chain combines TRBV7-8 with TRBJ1-1; D gene uncertain. The CDR3 extends over 14 amino acids. Trimming took off 3 bases at V and 5 bases at J, with 13 bases between the two ends. Germline CDR1 reads SGHVS; CDR2 reads FQNEAQ. For the CDR3, the DNA is TGTGCCAGCAGCTTGAGGCGGGCTCGGACTGAAGCTTTCCTT. It specifies CASSLRRARTEAFL.

The CDR3: CASRTVERYGYTF. As DNA, the CDR3 is TGTGCCAGTAGGACCGTAGAGCGCTATGGCTACACCTTC. The chain recombines TRBV19 with TRBJ1-2; no definite D call. Deletions cut 6 bases from V and 4 bases from J, with 12 bases between. The CDR3 spans 13 residues. The germline V gene encodes CDR1 LNHDA and CDR2 SQIVND (reference sequence).

This clonotype was seen at least ten times. The chain carries TRBV27 and TRBJ2-5, with 11 bases lining up with TRBD2. This CDR3 region has 11 residues. Per germline, CDR1 MNHEY and CDR2 SMNVEV (reference sequence). The ends lost 9 bases at V and 11 bases at J; junction bases unmatched: 5. CDR3 bases: TGTGCCAGTGGGACTAGCGGTAGACAGTACTTC. Protein product: CASGTSGRQYF.